These T cell receptor beta chains were read from a single sample in a study of shared T cell receptors in the human thymus. TCRdb's table, derived via immunoSEQ multiplex PCR, lists solely in-frame clones and lacks some. The table includes roughly 700,000 clones, roughly 90% detected once. These data are also associated with another study on human thymus T cells.

The sample was thymocytes. These receptors all come from a boy less than two years old with a congenital heart defect. The CDR3 runs from the conserved cysteine through the conserved F or W. The order of the fields is D gene, clone size, V gene, J gene, CDR3 protein. D genes are given only for firm matches. The size field is filled for only some rows; it gives once, few, many or a size class.

-,-,TRBV11-3,TRBJ1-1,CASSFRGGTEAFF
-,-,TRBV5-1,TRBJ2-6,CASSLFESGANVLTF
-,-,TRBV10-3,TRBJ2-1,CAISGSPLGEQFF
-,-,TRBV12-5,TRBJ2-7,CASGSDPGLPSGEQYF
TRBD1,-,TRBV7-2,TRBJ1-1,CASSLEGQGNTEAFF
TRBD1,-,TRBV6-6,TRBJ2-7,CATRGTGSYEQYF
-,-,TRBV11-2,TRBJ1-1,CASRVTGPTEAFF
-,-,TRBV19,TRBJ1-5,CASSIPGQRPQHF
-,-,TRBV16,TRBJ2-5,CASSQSDPGDQETQYF
TRBD2,-,TRBV27,TRBJ2-7,CATGTSGRALDEQYF
TRBD2,-,TRBV29-1,TRBJ2-7,CSVEPIVGELAARINTEQYF
TRBD1,-,TRBV7-2,TRBJ1-2,CASSGRDRVYTF
TRBD2,-,TRBV4-2,TRBJ2-7,CASSPFPTSGSVRAEQYF
-,-,TRBV11-2,TRBJ2-7,CASSFSTQRKNYEQYF
-,few,TRBV5-4,TRBJ1-2,CASSPIRGGRYGYTF
TRBD2,-,TRBV10-2,TRBJ2-7,CASPLRTVKPGLAGGPGYEQYF
-,-,TRBV27,TRBJ2-2,CASGLGVSAGGTGELFF
-,-,TRBV27,TRBJ2-7,CASSSNLGQRHEQYF
TRBD2,-,TRBV10-2,TRBJ2-7,CASTVNLAGVYHEQYF
TRBD2,-,TRBV14,TRBJ2-7,CASSQGAGVNYEQYF
TRBD2,-,TRBV4-2,TRBJ2-3,CASSQAPRLAGAGTDTQYF
-,-,TRBV6-1,TRBJ2-5,CATRETQYF
-,-,TRBV19,TRBJ2-2,CASTHAAKWVGELFF
TRBD2,-,TRBV7-8,TRBJ2-3,CASIPEGTSGSPDTQYF
-,-,TRBV10-3,TRBJ1-1,CAISELPENTEAFF
TRBD1,-,TRBV11-3,TRBJ2-7,CASSDYPRDRGLEQYF
-,-,TRBV6-1,TRBJ2-1,CASFRSSYNEQFF
TRBD1,-,TRBV5-4,TRBJ2-1,CASSSTGGNEQFF
-,-,TRBV12-5,TRBJ2-2,CASGSLPYRVRTGELFF
TRBD2,once,TRBV5-6,TRBJ2-7,CASSYSGRFGYEQYF
TRBD2,-,TRBV28,TRBJ2-1,CASSLAPGGNNEQFF
-,-,TRBV28,TRBJ2-1,CASSLWSKTYNEQFF
-,-,TRBV11-2,TRBJ2-3,CASSFTDTQYF
-,once,TRBV19,TRBJ1-5,CASSTDIKPYQPQHF
TRBD2,-,TRBV5-6,-,CASSLELAGAYEQYF
TRBD2,once,TRBV27,TRBJ2-5,CASSLRVLGRALVGKETQYF
TRBD2,-,TRBV5-4,TRBJ2-1,CASSLAGTSGRIGHEQFF
-,-,TRBV29-1,TRBJ2-6,CSVGASFASGANVLTF
TRBD2,-,TRBV19,TRBJ2-7,CASSMGTSGRQSYEQYF
TRBD1,-,TRBV27,TRBJ2-5,CASSLQGDQRTEETQYF
TRBD2,-,TRBV11-3,TRBJ2-2,CASSLDLAGGNTGELFF
TRBD2,-,TRBV4-3,TRBJ2-7,CASSQDLREAPWHEQYF
TRBD1,-,TRBV14,TRBJ1-2,CASSQDLSGQGATNYGYTF
TRBD1,-,TRBV5-1,TRBJ1-5,CASSLDGTANQPQHF
-,-,TRBV19,TRBJ1-2,CASSIRSDSFYGYTF
TRBD2,-,TRBV28,TRBJ2-7,CASRSGRHEQYF
TRBD2,-,TRBV7-6,TRBJ2-1,CASSLGLAGPYSYNEQFF
TRBD2,-,TRBV7-2,TRBJ2-7,CASSSGLAGTREQYF
TRBD1,-,TRBV2,TRBJ2-2,CASSRQGRRLNTGELFF